The 31 T cell receptor beta chains presented below share a single source sample, sequenced in a study of shared clonotypes between healthy human individuals. Data came from immunoSEQ multiplex PCR; TCRdb stores just in-frame clones and leaves some out. The data show around 1.1 million clones, with 78% seen just once and roughly 0.57% held by the top ten. The specimen sequenced was memory CD4+ T cells from PBMCs. The subset here: CD45RA-negative fraction. Receptors originate from a man aged 18 to 30 in good health. Some clones in this sample may be carry-over from other donors' samples.

This clone was seen a single time. The chain uses TRBV4-2 and TRBJ2-4; D is unclear. The germline V gene has CDR1 LGHNA and CDR2 YNFKEQ. The CDR3 consists of 15 residues. V dropped 4 bases and J dropped 0 bases, with 10 bases sitting between them. CDR3 protein: CASSLSTLAKNIQYF. The DNA for the CDR3 is TGTGCCAGCAGCCTATCGACCCTAGCCAAAAACATTCAGTACTTC.

The J gene is TRBJ2-7, the V gene TRBV5-1, with a weak D call TRBD2 (6 bases). The V gene lost 2 bases and the J gene lost 2 bases, with 11 bases spanning the gap. CDR1 and CDR2 (germline): SGHRS, YFSETQ. The CDR3 has 14 amino acids. Here the CDR3 DNA reads TGCGCCAGCAGCTTCTCGGGAGAGGCCTACGAGCAGTACTTC. It specifies CASSFSGEAYEQYF.

The V gene is TRBV7-9, the J gene TRBJ2-7, with D possibly being TRBD1 (5 bases). The germline V gene encodes CDR1 SEHNR and CDR2 FQNEAQ (reference sequence). V was clipped by 4 bases and J by 5 bases, with 15 bases between them. The CDR3 contains 14 residues. CDR3 region: CASSSLRQFNEQYF. Here the CDR3 DNA reads TGTGCCAGCAGCTCCCTTAGACAGTTCAACGAGCAGTACTTC.

This chain links TRBV5-1 with TRBJ2-1, with 11 bases that match TRBD2. From germline, CDR1 is SGHRS and CDR2 YFSETQ. Germline trimming cut 3 bases from V and 5 bases from J; bases unmatched to any gene: 4. There are 15 residues in the CDR3. CDR3 nucleotide sequence: TGCGCCAGCAGCTCCATAGCGGGAGGGAACAATGAGCAGTTCTTC. This gives the protein CASSSIAGGNNEQFF.

The rearrangement uses TRBV18 and TRBJ1-1, with D hard to call. The V gene lost 6 bases and the J gene lost 7 bases, with 12 bases spanning the gap. The CDR3 loop spans 12 amino acids. The germline V gene has CDR1 KGHSH and CDR2 LQKENI. This chain's CDR3 is CASSWGVGEAFF. The CDR3 DNA reads TGTGCCAGCTCGTGGGGAGTGGGTGAAGCTTTCTTT.

The rearrangement links TRBV11-2 to TRBJ2-1, with TRBD2 matching 10 bases. The length of the CDR3 is 17 residues. The germline gives CDR1 SGHAT, CDR2 FQNNGV. Trimming took 1 base from V and 3 from J; bases not matched to a gene: 6. As DNA, the CDR3 is TGTGCCAGCAGCTTAGTTTTTGCTAGCGGGGGCTACAATGAGCAGTTCTTC. This sequence encodes CASSLVFASGGYNEQFF.

The gene calls are TRBV5-1 and TRBJ1-1; D ambiguous. Germline V gives CDR1 SGHRS, CDR2 YFSETQ. Trimming pared 1 base from V and 4 bases from J, leaving 14 bases between. The CDR3 consists of 15 residues. The CDR3 region is CASSLFQPSGTEAFF. The CDR3, as DNA: TGCGCCAGCAGCTTGTTCCAGCCTAGTGGCACTGAAGCTTTCTTT.

The chain has TRBV27 and TRBJ2-7; TRBD2 aligns across 9 bases. The germline CDR1 and CDR2 sequences are MNHEY and SMNVEV (reference sequence). V lost 6 bases and J lost 4; bases outside the gene matches: 10. The CDR3 has 15 residues. CDR3 region: CASRDPSGILYEQYF. The DNA of the CDR3 is TGTGCCAGCAGGGACCCTAGCGGGATATTATACGAGCAGTACTTC.

The chain links TRBV9 to TRBJ2-5, with D perhaps TRBD1 (5 bases). This CDR3 has 14 residues. V was cut by 0 bases and J by 5 bases, with 11 bases left in between. The V gene's germline CDR1 is SGDLS and CDR2 YYNGEE. In nucleotides, the CDR3 is TGTGCCAGCAGCGTAGCAGGGTTGAGGGAGACCCAGTACTTC. Residues: CASSVAGLRETQYF.

This clone occurred once. The rearrangement joins TRBV28 to TRBJ2-5; D is uncertain. Looked up from germline, CDR1 is MDHEN and CDR2 is SYDVKM. This CDR3 spans 11 amino acids. V gave up 7 bases and J gave up 5 bases, with 8 bases separating them. This CDR3 is CASKAEETQYF. CDR3 DNA: TGTGCCAGCAAGGCTGAGGAGACCCAGTACTTC.

The chain is built from TRBV5-1 and TRBJ1-4; 10 nucleotides match TRBD1. The CDR3 totals 15 residues. V shed 4 bases and J 7 bases; nucleotides not matched to a gene: 7. The germline V gene has CDR1 SGHRS and CDR2 YFSETQ. The DNA of the CDR3 is TGCGCCAGCAGCACCTCGGGGACAGGGGCTGAAAAACTGTTTTTT. Its protein product is CASSTSGTGAEKLFF.

The chain employs TRBV7-2 and TRBJ2-2; D is undetermined. The germline gives CDR1 SGHTA, CDR2 FQGNSA. The CDR3 has 12 residues. The germline V and J ends were trimmed by 5 bases and 8 bases, with 9 bases remaining between them. The chain's CDR3 is CASSPRRGELFF. The CDR3 region has the DNA TGTGCCAGCAGCCCTCGTCGGGGGGAGCTGTTTTTT.

The chain carries TRBV2 and TRBJ1-5, with D unclear. This CDR3 contains 14 residues. V was shortened by 4 bases and J by 2 bases, with 9 bases between the two germline ends. Germline V gives CDR1 SNHLY, CDR2 FYNNEI. The CDR3 DNA is TGTGCCAGCAGTGGGGTTGAGGGCAATCAGCCCCAGCATTTT. It translates to CASSGVEGNQPQHF.

Only one count was recorded for this clone. The chain combines TRBV6-5 with TRBJ1-1; no reliable D call. V was shortened by 2 bases and J by 4 bases, with 11 bases between the two germline ends. The germline CDR1 and CDR2 sequences are MNHEY and SVGAGI. The CDR3 runs 14 residues. The chain's CDR3 is CASSYPSVTTEAFF. Written as DNA, the CDR3 is TGTGCCAGCAGTTACCCTTCAGTCACCACTGAAGCTTTCTTT.

This clone was observed a few times. V and J are TRBV5-6 and TRBJ2-7; unclear D gene. Germline V gene data show CDR1 as SGHDT and CDR2 as YYEEEE. The V end was cut by 0 bases, the J end by 3 bases, with 7 bases between. The CDR3 covers 13 residues. The CDR3 is CASSLGQNYEQYF. The CDR3 nucleotides read TGTGCCAGCAGCTTGGGGCAGAACTACGAGCAGTACTTC. The full variable domain, in which reference TRBV5-6 and TRBJ2-7 provide the parts outside the CDR3, is DAGVTQSPTHLIKTRGQQVTLRCSPKSGHDTVSWYQQALGQGPQFIFQYYEEEERQRGNFPDRFSGHQFPNYSSELNVNALLLGDSALYLCASSLGQNYEQYFGPGTRLTVT.

Remarks on this clone: Just one base apart from a much larger clone, this may be a read error. V is TRBV4-2 and J is TRBJ1-5; D remains unclear. In germline, CDR1 is LGHNA, CDR2 YNFKEQ. Trimming left V 0 bases short and J 6 bases short, with 6 bases between. This CDR3 region has 13 residues. In nucleotides, the CDR3 is TGTGCCAGCAGCCAAGACGCCGCTCAGCCCCAGCATTTT. Protein product: CASSQDAAQPQHF.

This clone was counted once. The chain recombines TRBV7-2 with TRBJ1-4; 8 nucleotides agree with TRBD1. With 0 bases clipped from V and 8 bases from J, the junction kept 5 bases outside the gene matches. From germline, CDR1 is SGHTA and CDR2 FQGNSA. The CDR3 consists of 15 residues. The CDR3 is CASSLAGTGPEKLFF. DNA of the CDR3: TGTGCCAGCAGCTTAGCGGGGACAGGACCAGAAAAACTGTTTTTT.

This chain joins TRBV4-2 and TRBJ2-1; perhaps TRBD2 as D (5 bases). Trimming removed 1 base at V and 0 bases at J, with 7 bases between. CDR1 and CDR2 from the germline V gene are LGHNA and YNFKEQ. The CDR3 is 15 residues long. The chain's CDR3 is CASSQVRDSYNEQFF. In DNA, the CDR3 is TGTGCCAGCAGCCAAGTACGGGACTCCTACAATGAGCAGTTCTTC.

The chain joins TRBV6-5 to TRBJ2-2, with TRBD1 identical over 9 bases. The CDR3 sequence is 16 residues long. Germline-derived CDR1 and CDR2 are MNHEY and SVGAGI. With 3 bases clipped from V and 4 bases from J, the junction kept 6 bases outside the gene matches. The CDR3 here is CASSYGGQGSTGELFF. CDR3 DNA: TGTGCCAGCAGTTATGGGGGACAGGGAAGCACCGGGGAGCTGTTTTTT.

This clone was seen a handful of times. The chain is built from TRBV14 and TRBJ2-1; the match to TRBD2 covers 12 bases. V dropped 3 bases and J dropped 6; count of bases not matched to a gene: 6. CDR3 size: 16 residues. The germline gives CDR1 SGHDN, CDR2 FVKESK. The CDR3, as DNA: TGTGCCAGCAGCCAGACTAGCGGGAGCTTGATCAATGAGCAGTTCTTC. Its protein product is CASSQTSGSLINEQFF.

As regards this clone: An end of the junction does not agree with germline; a read error may underlie this. The CDR3 DNA reads as TGTGCCACCAGTGAAGGGGGTTCTATGTCCAATGAGCAGTTCTTC. Protein product: CATSEGGSMSNEQFF. The chain employs TRBV28 and TRBJ2-1, with D tentatively TRBD1 (6 bases). The germline gives CDR1 MDHEN, CDR2 SYDVKM. The CDR3 is made up of 15 amino acids.

This clone has just a few counts. The gene calls are TRBV27 and TRBJ1-1; D possibly corresponds to TRBD1 (5 bases). Germline V gene sequence: CDR1 MNHEY, CDR2 SMNVEV (reference sequence). The CDR3 consists of 14 residues. The V end lost 0 bases, the J end lost 4 bases, and 9 bases lay between the germline ends. CDR3 nucleotides: TGTGCCAGCAGTTTATCCAGGGTGGGCACTGAAGCTTTCTTT. Translating it yields CASSLSRVGTEAFF.

The chain employs TRBV5-5 and TRBJ2-2; D gene uncertain. Germline V lookup: CDR1 SGHKS, CDR2 YYEKEE (reference sequence). The V end was cut by 0 bases, the J end by 6 bases, with 6 bases between. The length of the CDR3 is 13 residues. The CDR3 DNA is TGTGCCAGCAGCTTGGATGGGGCCGGGGAGCTGTTTTTT. Translated: CASSLDGAGELFF.

V usage is TRBV28 and J usage is TRBJ2-7, with 15 bases identical to TRBD2. V lost 3 bases to trimming and J lost 5 bases; unmatched junction nucleotides: 8. The CDR3 contains 17 residues. Germline CDR1 MDHEN, CDR2 SYDVKM. CDR3 region: CASSFPGLAGGNHEQYF. The CDR3 nucleotides read TGTGCCAGCAGTTTCCCGGGACTAGCGGGAGGTAACCACGAGCAGTACTTC. The whole variable domain, remainder taken from reference TRBV28 and TRBJ2-7, is DVKVTQSSRYLVKRTGEKVFLECVQDMDHENMFWYRQDPGLGLRLIYFSYDVKMKEKGDIPEGYSVSREKKERFSLILESASTNQTSMYLCASSFPGLAGGNHEQYFGPGTRLTVT.

The chain couples TRBV9 to TRBJ2-2; no firm D call. Between the trimmed V and J ends, which lost 0 bases and 6 bases, there was a span of 12 bases. The CDR3 has 15 amino acids. The germline V gene has CDR1 SGDLS and CDR2 YYNGEE. The CDR3, as DNA: TGTGCCAGCAGCGTAGTCACGGAACCTCCCGGGGAGCTGTTTTTT. It specifies CASSVVTEPPGELFF.

The rearrangement joins TRBV2 to TRBJ2-7; 10 positions agree with TRBD2. This CDR3 has 12 residues. After removal of 5 bases from V and 12 bases from J, the junction contained 7 bases not matched to a gene. Germline V gene lookup returns CDR1 SNHLY and CDR2 FYNNEI. In DNA form, the CDR3 reads TGTGCCAGCAGTCCGGGACTAGCGACAAGGTACTTC. It yields the protein CASSPGLATRYF.

This clone was detected a few times. The chain links TRBV11-2 to TRBJ2-7; TRBD1 aligns across 12 bases. The ends lost 3 bases at V and 5 bases at J; junction bases unmatched: 8. The germline CDR1 and CDR2 sequences are SGHAT and FQNNGV. This CDR3 has 16 residues. DNA of the CDR3: TGTGCCAGCAGCTTGGACCGGGACAGGGGGCCGCACGAGCAGTACTTC. Encoded protein: CASSLDRDRGPHEQYF.

In its sample, this clone was seen a few times. The V call is TRBV4-3, the J call TRBJ2-7; 8 nucleotides match TRBD2. Germline V gives CDR1 LGHNA, CDR2 YSLEER. J lost 2 bases, V lost 0 bases, and 6 bases had no gene match. This CDR3 is built from 16 residues. CDR3 protein: CASSQDPTGGPYEQYF. The CDR3 DNA reads as TGCGCCAGCAGCCAAGATCCTACGGGAGGGCCCTACGAGCAGTACTTC.

This clone has a single count. The chain has TRBV7-2 and TRBJ2-3; D perhaps matches TRBD1 (5 bases). V was pared by 5 bases and J by 1 base, with 19 bases between. There are 17 residues in the CDR3. From germline, CDR1 is SGHTA and CDR2 FQGNSA. The CDR3 sequence is CASSPDRLTRGTDTQYF. CDR3 in DNA: TGTGCCAGCAGCCCAGACAGATTGACCCGGGGCACAGATACGCAGTATTTT.

This clone came up once. V and J are TRBV5-1 and TRBJ2-1, with D perhaps being TRBD1 or TRBD2 (5 bases each). Germline CDR1 reads SGHRS; CDR2 reads YFSETQ. This CDR3 has 15 amino acids. Trimming removed 4 bases from V and 3 bases from J, with 14 bases in between. CDR3 loop: CASSGSGTDYNEQFF. CDR3 coding DNA: TGCGCCAGCAGCGGCTCCGGGACGGACTACAATGAGCAGTTCTTC.

V usage is TRBV4-2 and J usage is TRBJ1-5, with a tentative D call TRBD1 (5 bases). Trimming took off 3 bases at V and 0 bases at J, with 12 bases between the two ends. Germline assignment: CDR1 LGHNA and CDR2 YNFKEQ. This CDR3 comprises 16 residues. CDR3 in DNA: TGTGCCAGCAGCCAGGACGGGGGGTATAGCAATCAGCCCCAGCATTTT. Its translation: CASSQDGGYSNQPQHF.